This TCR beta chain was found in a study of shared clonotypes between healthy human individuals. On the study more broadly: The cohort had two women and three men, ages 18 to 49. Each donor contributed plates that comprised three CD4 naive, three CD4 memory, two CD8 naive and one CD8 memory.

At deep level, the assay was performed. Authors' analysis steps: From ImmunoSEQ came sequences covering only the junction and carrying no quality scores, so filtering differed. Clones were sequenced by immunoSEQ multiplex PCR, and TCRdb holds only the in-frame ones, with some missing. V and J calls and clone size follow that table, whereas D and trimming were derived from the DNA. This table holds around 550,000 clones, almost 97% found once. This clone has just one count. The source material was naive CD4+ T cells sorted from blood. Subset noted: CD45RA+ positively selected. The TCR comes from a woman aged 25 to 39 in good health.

CDR3 region: CASSITGTSLSYEQYF. The CDR3 DNA follows: TGTGCCAGCAGTATAACCGGGACTAGCCTCTCCTACGAGCAGTACTTC. The chain employs TRBV27 and TRBJ2-7; 9 bases map to TRBD2. J was trimmed by 0 bases and V by 5 bases; bases with no gene match: 8. This CDR3 is built from 16 residues. Germline V lookup: CDR1 MNHEY, CDR2 SMNVEV (reference sequence).